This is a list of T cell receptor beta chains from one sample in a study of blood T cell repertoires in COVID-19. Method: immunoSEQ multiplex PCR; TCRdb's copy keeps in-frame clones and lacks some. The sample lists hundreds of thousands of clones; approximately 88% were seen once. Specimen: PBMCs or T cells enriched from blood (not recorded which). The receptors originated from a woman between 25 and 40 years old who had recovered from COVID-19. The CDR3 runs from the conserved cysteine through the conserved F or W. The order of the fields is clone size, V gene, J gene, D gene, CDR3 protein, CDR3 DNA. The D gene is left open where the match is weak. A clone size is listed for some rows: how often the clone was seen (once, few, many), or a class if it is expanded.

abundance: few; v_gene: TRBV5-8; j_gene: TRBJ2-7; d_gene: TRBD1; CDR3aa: CASSSRQGVGEQYF; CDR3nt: TGTGCCAGCAGCTCCCGACAGGGGGTGGGGGAGCAGTACTTC
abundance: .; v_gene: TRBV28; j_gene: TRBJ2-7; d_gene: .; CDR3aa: CASSSTGSYEQYF; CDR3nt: TGTGCCAGCAGTTCAACAGGGTCCTACGAGCAGTACTTC
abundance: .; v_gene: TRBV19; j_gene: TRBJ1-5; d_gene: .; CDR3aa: CASSIVPGWVDQPQHF; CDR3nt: TGTGCCAGTAGTATTGTACCGGGGTGGGTTGATCAGCCCCAGCATTTT
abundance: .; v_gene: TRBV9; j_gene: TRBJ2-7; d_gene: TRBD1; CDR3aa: CASSVSNRGESSEQYF; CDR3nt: TGTGCCAGCAGCGTATCCAACAGGGGGGAATCAAGCGAGCAGTACTTC
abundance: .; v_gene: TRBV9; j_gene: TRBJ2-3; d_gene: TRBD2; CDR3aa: CASSVAAGGITDTQYF; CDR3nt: TGTGCCAGCAGCGTAGCTGCGGGAGGGATCACAGATACGCAGTATTTT
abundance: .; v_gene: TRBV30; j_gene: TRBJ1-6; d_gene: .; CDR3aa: CAWSFAKGNNSPLHF; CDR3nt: TGTGCCTGGAGTTTTGCGAAGGGGAATAATTCACCCCTCCACTTT
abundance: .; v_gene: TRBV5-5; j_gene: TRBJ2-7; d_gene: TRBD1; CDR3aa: CASSHRTGAYEQYF; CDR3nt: TGTGCCAGCAGCCATCGGACAGGGGCCTACGAGCAGTACTTC
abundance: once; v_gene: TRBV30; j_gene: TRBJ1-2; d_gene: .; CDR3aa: CAWSPRGAYSNYGYTF; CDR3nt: TGTGCCTGGAGTCCCAGGGGCGCCTATTCGAACTATGGCTACACCTTC
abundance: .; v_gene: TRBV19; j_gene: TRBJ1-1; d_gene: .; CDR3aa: CASSKAPTGDTEAFF; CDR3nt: TGTGCCAGTAGTAAGGCCCCGACTGGAGACACTGAAGCTTTCTTT
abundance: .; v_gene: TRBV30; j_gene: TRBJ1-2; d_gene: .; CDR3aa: CAWSVAGLGWGYTF; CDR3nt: TGTGCCTGGAGTGTCGCGGGTTTAGGTTGGGGCTACACCTTC
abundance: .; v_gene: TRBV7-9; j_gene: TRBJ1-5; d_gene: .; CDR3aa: CASSPGVINQPQHF; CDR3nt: TGTGCCAGCAGCCCCGGGGTCATCAATCAGCCCCAGCATTTT
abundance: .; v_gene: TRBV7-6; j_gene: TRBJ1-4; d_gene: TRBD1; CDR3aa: CASSPEGGTNEKLFF; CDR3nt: TGTGCCAGCAGCCCGGAAGGGGGCACTAATGAAAAACTGTTTTTT
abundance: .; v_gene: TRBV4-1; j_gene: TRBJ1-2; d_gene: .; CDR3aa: CASSQPRDQEGPNYGYTF; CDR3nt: TGCGCCAGCAGCCAACCAAGAGACCAGGAGGGGCCAAACTATGGCTACACCTTC
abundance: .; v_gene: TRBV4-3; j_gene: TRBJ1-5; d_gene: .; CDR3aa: CASSQDLQVNQPQHF; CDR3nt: TGCGCCAGCAGCCAAGACTTGCAGGTCAATCAGCCCCAGCATTTT
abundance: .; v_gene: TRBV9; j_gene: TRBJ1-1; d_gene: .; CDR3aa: CASSPRETEAFF; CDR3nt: TGTGCCAGCAGCCCCCGTGAGACTGAAGCTTTCTTT
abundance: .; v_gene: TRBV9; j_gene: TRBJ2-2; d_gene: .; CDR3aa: CASSEHIPGHNTGELFF; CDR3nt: TGTGCCAGCAGCGAGCACATACCGGGACACAACACCGGGGAGCTGTTTTTT
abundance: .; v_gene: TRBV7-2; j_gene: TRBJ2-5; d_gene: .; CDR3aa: CASSSTQETQYF; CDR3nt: TGTGCCAGCAGCTCCACTCAAGAGACCCAGTACTTC
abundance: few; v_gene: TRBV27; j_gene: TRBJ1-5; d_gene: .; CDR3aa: CASSLGGGQPQHF; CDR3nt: TGTGCCAGCAGTTTAGGGGGGGGTCAGCCCCAGCATTTT
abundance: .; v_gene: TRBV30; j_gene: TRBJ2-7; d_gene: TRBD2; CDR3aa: CAWRTSSHEQYF; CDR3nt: TGTGCCTGGAGGACTAGCTCCCACGAGCAGTACTTC
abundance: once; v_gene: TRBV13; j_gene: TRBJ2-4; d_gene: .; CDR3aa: CASNSGQKHIQYF; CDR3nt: TGTGCCAGCAACTCTGGACAGAAACACATTCAGTACTTC
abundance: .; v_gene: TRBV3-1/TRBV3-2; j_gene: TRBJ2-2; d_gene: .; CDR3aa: CASSPIRGGGNTGELFF; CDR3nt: TGTGCCAGCAGCCCAATCAGGGGCGGGGGAAACACCGGGGAGCTGTTTTTT
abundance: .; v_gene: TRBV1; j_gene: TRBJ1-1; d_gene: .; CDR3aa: CTSSQDGGEYTEAFF; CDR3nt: TGCACCAGCAGCCAAGACGGGGGGGAGTACACTGAAGCTTTCTTT
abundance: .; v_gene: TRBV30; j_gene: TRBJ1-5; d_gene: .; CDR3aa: CAWSGDGIQPQHF; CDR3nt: TGTGCCTGGAGCGGGGATGGGATTCAGCCCCAGCATTTT
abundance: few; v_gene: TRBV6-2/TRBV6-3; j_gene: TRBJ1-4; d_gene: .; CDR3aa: CASSTPEAATNEKLFF; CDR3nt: TGTGCCAGCAGTACGCCGGAAGCGGCAACTAATGAAAAACTGTTTTTT
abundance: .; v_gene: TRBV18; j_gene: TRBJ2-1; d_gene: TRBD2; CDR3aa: CASSRLAGGPPGYNEQFF; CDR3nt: TGTGCCAGCTCCAGACTAGCGGGGGGTCCCCCAGGGTACAATGAGCAGTTCTTC
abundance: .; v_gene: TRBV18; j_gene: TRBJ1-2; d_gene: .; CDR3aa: CASSPAESPQGYTF; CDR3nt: TGTGCCAGCTCACCGGCAGAATCCCCCCAGGGCTACACCTTC
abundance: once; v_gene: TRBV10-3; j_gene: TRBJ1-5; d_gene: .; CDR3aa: CAISKTDSNQPQHF; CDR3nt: TGTGCCATCAGTAAGACAGATAGCAATCAGCCCCAGCATTTT
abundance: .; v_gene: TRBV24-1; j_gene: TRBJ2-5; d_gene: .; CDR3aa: CATSENQGGVVGQYF; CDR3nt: TGTGCCACCAGTGAAAATCAGGGGGGCGTAGTTGGCCAGTACTTC
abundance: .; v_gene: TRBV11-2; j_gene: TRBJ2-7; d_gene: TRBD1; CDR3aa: CASSFETGPYEQYF; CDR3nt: TGTGCCAGCAGCTTCGAGACAGGGCCCTACGAGCAGTACTTC
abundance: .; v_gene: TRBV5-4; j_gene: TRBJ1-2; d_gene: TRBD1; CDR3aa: CASSSRRDRDYGYTF; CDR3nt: TGTGCCAGCAGCTCACGCCGGGACAGGGACTATGGCTACACCTTC